A single sample is the source of the 7 T cell receptor beta chains below, sequenced in a study of blood T cell repertoires in COVID-19. Sequencing was performed with immunoSEQ multiplex PCR; in TCRdb, only in-frame clones are kept and a portion is missing. This table holds roughly 250,000 clones, about 86% found once. The sequenced sample was PBMCs or T cells enriched from blood (not recorded which). These receptors originate from a woman aged 40 to 50 with acute COVID-19.

The CDR3 coding sequence is TGTGCCAGCAGCAAAGTCGACAGGGGGCCCTTTGGCAATCAGCCCCAGCATTTT. It codes for CASSKVDRGPFGNQPQHF. This chain uses TRBV21-1 with TRBJ1-5; TRBD1 is taken as the D call from the table, unchecked against the DNA. TRBV21-1 is assigned pseudogene status. The CDR3 runs to 18 residues.

The chain recombines TRBV5-6 with TRBJ2-7; TRBD1 matches 9 bases. The junction had 3 bases not matched to a gene; V was cut back by 2 bases and J by 3 bases. The CDR3 contains 14 residues. The germline V gene has CDR1 SGHDT and CDR2 YYEEEE. The CDR3 protein is CASSFGQGSYEQYF. Here the CDR3 DNA reads TGTGCCAGCAGCTTCGGACAGGGGAGCTACGAGCAGTACTTC.

The V and J genes are TRBV27 and TRBJ2-7, with a weak D call TRBD2 (6 bases). CDR1 and CDR2 from the germline V gene are MNHEY and SMNVEV (reference sequence). With 3 bases removed from V and 0 bases from J, the gap between germline ends came to 9 bases. The CDR3 is made up of 14 amino acids. The DNA for the CDR3 is TGTGCCAGCAGTTTCGGAGGGGCCTCCTACGAGCAGTACTTC. It codes for CASSFGGASYEQYF.

This rearrangement joins TRBV9 to TRBJ1-1, with D uncertain. The germline CDR1 and CDR2 sequences are SGDLS and YYNGEE. V was pared by 7 bases and J by 2 bases, with 9 bases between. The CDR3 extends over 12 amino acids. CDR3 coding DNA: TGTGCCAGCCGAGGGCCTAACACTGAAGCTTTCTTT. It translates to CASRGPNTEAFF.

V is TRBV5-1 and J is TRBJ1-2; unclear D gene. The V gene's germline CDR1 is SGHRS and CDR2 YFSETQ. The V gene lost 1 base and the J gene lost 4 bases, with 23 bases spanning the gap. The CDR3 has 18 amino acids. The DNA of the CDR3 is TGCGCCAGCAGCTTGTTTGTTGGGAGCTCTTCAAGGGCCTATGGCTACACCTTC. It specifies CASSLFVGSSSRAYGYTF.

The chain employs TRBV7-3 and TRBJ2-1, with 10 positions matching TRBD2. V lost 4 bases and J lost 6; bases outside the gene matches: 6. CDR1 and CDR2 (germline): SGHTA, FQGTGA. This CDR3 is 15 amino acids long. CDR3 region: CASSSLAGAGNEQFF. Here the CDR3 DNA reads TGTGCCAGCAGCTCTCTAGCGGGAGCGGGCAATGAGCAGTTCTTC.

This chain uses TRBV7-6 with TRBJ2-1; unclear D gene. The germline V gene has CDR1 SGHVS and CDR2 FNYEAQ. The CDR3 is 16 residues long. V was clipped by 1 base and J by 0 bases, with 10 bases between them. DNA for the CDR3: TGTGCCAGCAGCTTAGGGCCGGCTAGCTCCTACAATGAGCAGTTCTTC. Encoded protein: CASSLGPASSYNEQFF.